Sequencing of this TCR beta chain was carried out in a study of shared clonotypes between healthy human individuals. Study details: Plates per donor: three CD4 naive, three CD4 memory, two CD8 naive, one CD8 memory. Points from the study as a whole: The expectation was that sequencing depth would affect clonotype sharing among donors.

To note about this clone: Its antigen is unidentified.

The study separated CD4+ cells into CD45RA+ naive and CD45RA-negative memory subsets. The data were produced by immunoSEQ multiplex PCR, yet TCRdb's version contains in-frame clones alone and is incomplete. The sample records approximately 620,000 clones, 97% being singletons. The V gene end was trimmed by 0 bases and the J gene end by 5 bases; junction bases not matched to a gene: 6. This CDR3 comprises 16 residues. The germline gives CDR1 SGHNT, CDR2 YYREEE (reference sequence). This clonotype was obtained from a woman aged 25 to 45 in good health. V usage is TRBV5-4 and J usage is TRBJ2-3, with 10 bases that match TRBD2. Sequencing input: naive CD4+ T cells sorted from blood. Subset reported: CD45RA+ positively selected. CDR3 sequence (DNA): TGTGCCAGCAGCTTGGTTAATAGCGGGAGGCAAGATACGCAGTATTTT. This translates into CASSLVNSGRQDTQYF.